The source of this T cell receptor beta chain is a study of shared clonotypes between healthy human individuals. The CDR3 runs 13 residues. Germline V gene lookup returns CDR1 SGHVS and CDR2 FNYEAQ. Trimming removed 6 bases from V and 5 bases from J, with 12 bases in between. Whole-study results and caveats: Memory subsets generally showed lower estimated richness than naive subsets.

Profiled with immunoSEQ multiplex PCR; TCRdb holds only in-frame clones, not every one. The table shows about 1.1 million clones, with approximately 80% occurring only once. Worth noting for this clone: The antigen is unknown.

The chain employs TRBV7-6 and TRBJ2-3, with unresolved D. Sequenced: memory CD4+ T cells from PBMCs. This sample's subset: CD45RA-negative fraction. The TCR sequence derives from a man aged 18 to 30 in good health. Some clones in this sample may be carry-over from other donors' samples. CDR3 loop: CASRFEVGDTQYF. For the CDR3, the DNA is TGTGCCAGCAGATTCGAGGTTGGAGATACGCAGTATTTT.